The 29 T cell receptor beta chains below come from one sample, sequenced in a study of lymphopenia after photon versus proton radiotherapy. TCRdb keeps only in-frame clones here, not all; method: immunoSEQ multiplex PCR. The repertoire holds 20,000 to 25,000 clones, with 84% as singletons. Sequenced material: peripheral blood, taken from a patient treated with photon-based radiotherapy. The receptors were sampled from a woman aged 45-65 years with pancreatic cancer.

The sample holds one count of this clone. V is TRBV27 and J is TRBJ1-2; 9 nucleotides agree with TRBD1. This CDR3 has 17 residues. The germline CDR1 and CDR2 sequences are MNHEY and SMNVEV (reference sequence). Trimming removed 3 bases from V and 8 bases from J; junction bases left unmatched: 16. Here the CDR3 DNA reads TGTGCCAGCAGTTTCCACCAAAACAGGGGGCTATCAAACGGCTACACCTTC. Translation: CASSFHQNRGLSNGYTF.

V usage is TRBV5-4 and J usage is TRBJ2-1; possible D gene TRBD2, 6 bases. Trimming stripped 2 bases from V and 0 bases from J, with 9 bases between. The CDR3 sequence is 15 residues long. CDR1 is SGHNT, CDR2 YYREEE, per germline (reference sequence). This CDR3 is CASSLSSVSYNEQFF. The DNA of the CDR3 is TGTGCCAGCAGCTTATCTAGCGTCTCCTACAATGAGCAGTTCTTC.

The DNA of the CDR3 is TGCAGCGCCGGTCTAGCGGGAGGGTCCTACGAGCAGTACTTC. It is translated as CSAGLAGGSYEQYF. The rearrangement uses TRBV29-1 and TRBJ2-7, with 12 bases matching TRBD2. V trimming: 7 bases; J trimming: 1 base; junction bases outside the gene matches: 5. CDR3 length: 14 residues. The germline CDR1 and CDR2 sequences are SQVTM and ANQGSEA.

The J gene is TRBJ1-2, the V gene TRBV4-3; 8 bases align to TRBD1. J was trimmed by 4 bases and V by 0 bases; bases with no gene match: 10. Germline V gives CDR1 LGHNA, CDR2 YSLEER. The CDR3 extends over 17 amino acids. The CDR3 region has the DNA TGCGCCAGCAGCCAAGAAGCCGGCAGGGGGCGCGCCTATGGCTACACCTTC. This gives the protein CASSQEAGRGRAYGYTF.

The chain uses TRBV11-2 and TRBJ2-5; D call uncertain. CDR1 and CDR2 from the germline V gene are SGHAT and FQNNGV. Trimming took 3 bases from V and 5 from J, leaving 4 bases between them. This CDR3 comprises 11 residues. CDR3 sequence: CASSLFETQYF. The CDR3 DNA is TGTGCCAGCAGCTTGTTCGAGACCCAGTACTTC.

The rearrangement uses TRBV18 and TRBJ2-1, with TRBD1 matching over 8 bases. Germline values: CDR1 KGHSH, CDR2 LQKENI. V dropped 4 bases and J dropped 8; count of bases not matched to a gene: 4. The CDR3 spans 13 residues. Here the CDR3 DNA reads TGTGCCAGCTCACTTCAACAGGGGGATGAGCAGTTCTTC. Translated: CASSLQQGDEQFF.

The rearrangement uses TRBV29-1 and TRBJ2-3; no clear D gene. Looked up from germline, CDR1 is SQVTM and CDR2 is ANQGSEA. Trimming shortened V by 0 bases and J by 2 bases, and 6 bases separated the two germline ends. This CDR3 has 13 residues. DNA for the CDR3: TGCAGCGTTGAAGATCTAGTCACAGATACGCAGTATTTT. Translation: CSVEDLVTDTQYF.

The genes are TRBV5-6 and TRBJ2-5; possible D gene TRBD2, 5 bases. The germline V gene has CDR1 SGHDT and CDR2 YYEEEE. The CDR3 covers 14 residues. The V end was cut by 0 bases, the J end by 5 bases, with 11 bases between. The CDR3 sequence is CASSLDAGEETQYF. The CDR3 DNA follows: TGTGCCAGCAGCTTGGACGCGGGCGAGGAGACCCAGTACTTC.

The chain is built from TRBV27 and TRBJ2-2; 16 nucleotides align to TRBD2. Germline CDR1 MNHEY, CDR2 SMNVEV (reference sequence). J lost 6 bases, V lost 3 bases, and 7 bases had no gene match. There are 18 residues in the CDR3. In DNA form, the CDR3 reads TGTGCCAGCAGTTTCCTGGGACTAGCGGGAGGGCCCGCCGGGGAGCTGTTTTTT. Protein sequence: CASSFLGLAGGPAGELFF.

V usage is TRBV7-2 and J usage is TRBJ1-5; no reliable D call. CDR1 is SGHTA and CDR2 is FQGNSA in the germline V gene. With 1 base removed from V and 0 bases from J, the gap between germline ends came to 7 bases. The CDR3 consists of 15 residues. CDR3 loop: CASSLDSISNQPQHF. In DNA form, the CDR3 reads TGTGCCAGCAGCTTAGACAGTATTAGCAATCAGCCCCAGCATTTT.

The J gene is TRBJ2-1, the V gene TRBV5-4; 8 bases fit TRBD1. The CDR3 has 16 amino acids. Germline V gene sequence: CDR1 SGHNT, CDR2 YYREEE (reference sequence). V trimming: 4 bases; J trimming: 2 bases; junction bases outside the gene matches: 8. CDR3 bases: TGTGCCAGCAGCCCGAGGACAGGGTGGCCCTACAATGAGCAGTTCTTC. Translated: CASSPRTGWPYNEQFF.

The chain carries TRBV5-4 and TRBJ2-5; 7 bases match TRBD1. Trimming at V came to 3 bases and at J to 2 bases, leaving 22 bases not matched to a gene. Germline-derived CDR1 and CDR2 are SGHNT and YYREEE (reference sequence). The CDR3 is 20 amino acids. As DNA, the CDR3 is TGTGCCAGCAGCTCCCCGGCGGGTGGGCCACAGGGGCCAGGGCAAGAGACCCAGTACTTC. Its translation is CASSSPAGGPQGPGQETQYF.

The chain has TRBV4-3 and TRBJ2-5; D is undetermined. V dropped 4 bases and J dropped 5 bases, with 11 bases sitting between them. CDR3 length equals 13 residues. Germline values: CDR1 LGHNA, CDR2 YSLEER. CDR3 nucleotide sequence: TGCGCCAGCAGCCTTAAGGCCGGGGAGACCCAGTACTTC. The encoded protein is CASSLKAGETQYF.

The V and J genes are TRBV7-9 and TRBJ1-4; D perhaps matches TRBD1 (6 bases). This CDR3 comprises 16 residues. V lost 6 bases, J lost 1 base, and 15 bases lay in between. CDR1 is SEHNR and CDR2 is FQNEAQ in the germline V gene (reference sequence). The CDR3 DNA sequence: TGTGCCAGCAGGCCAAACGTACAGGGAACTAATGAAAAACTGTTTTTT. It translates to CASRPNVQGTNEKLFF.

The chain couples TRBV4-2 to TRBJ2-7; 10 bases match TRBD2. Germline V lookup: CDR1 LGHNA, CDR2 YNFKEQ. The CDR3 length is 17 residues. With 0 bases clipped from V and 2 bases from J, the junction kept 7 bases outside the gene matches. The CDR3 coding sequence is TGTGCCAGCAGCCAAGAAGGGCCGGGACTAGCGACCTACGAGCAGTACTTC. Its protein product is CASSQEGPGLATYEQYF.

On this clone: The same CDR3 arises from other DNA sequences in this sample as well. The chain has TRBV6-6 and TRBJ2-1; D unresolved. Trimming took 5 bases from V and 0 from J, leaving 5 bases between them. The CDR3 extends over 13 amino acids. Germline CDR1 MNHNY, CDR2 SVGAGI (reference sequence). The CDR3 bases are TGTGCCAGCAGTAGGGACTCCTACAATGAGCAGTTCTTC. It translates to CASSRDSYNEQFF.

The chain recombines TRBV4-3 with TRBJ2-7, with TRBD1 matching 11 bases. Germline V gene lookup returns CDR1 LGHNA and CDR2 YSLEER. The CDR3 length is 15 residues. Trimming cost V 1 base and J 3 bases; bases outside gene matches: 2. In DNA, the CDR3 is TGCGCCAGCAGCCAAGGGACAGGGGGCGGCTACGAGCAGTACTTC. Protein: CASSQGTGGGYEQYF.

In DNA, the CDR3 is TGTGCCAGCAGTTACTCGACTAGCGGGAGTTCCGGGGAGCTGTTTTTT. Its protein is CASSYSTSGSSGELFF. The chain recombines TRBV6-5 with TRBJ2-2; TRBD2 aligns across 12 bases. The length of the CDR3 is 16 residues. Germline CDR1 reads MNHEY; CDR2 reads SVGAGI. Trimming cost V 0 bases and J 6 bases; bases outside gene matches: 2.

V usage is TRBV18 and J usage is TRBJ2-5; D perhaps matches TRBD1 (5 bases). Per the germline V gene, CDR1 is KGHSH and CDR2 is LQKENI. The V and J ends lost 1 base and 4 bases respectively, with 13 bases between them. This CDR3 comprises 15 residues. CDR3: CASSPRQGNRETQYF. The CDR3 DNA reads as TGTGCCAGCTCACCACGGCAGGGCAATCGAGAGACCCAGTACTTC. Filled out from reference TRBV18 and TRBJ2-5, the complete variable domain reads NAGVMQNPRHLVRRRGQEARLRCSPMKGHSHVYWYRQLPEEGLKFMVYLQKENIIDESGMPKERFSAEFPKEGPSILRIQQVVRGDSAAYFCASSPRQGNRETQYFGPGTRLLVL.

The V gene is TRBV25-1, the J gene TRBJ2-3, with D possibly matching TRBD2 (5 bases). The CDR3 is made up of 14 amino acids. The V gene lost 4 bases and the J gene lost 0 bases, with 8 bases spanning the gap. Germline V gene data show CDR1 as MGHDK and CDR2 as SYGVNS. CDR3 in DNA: TGTGCCAGCAGTGTAGGAGGAAGCACAGATACGCAGTATTTT. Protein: CASSVGGSTDTQYF.

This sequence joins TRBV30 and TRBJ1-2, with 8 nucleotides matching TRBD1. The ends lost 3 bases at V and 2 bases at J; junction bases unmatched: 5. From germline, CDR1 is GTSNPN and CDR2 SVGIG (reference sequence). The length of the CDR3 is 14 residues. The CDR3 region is CAWRGTGPNYGYTF. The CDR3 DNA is TGTGCCTGGAGGGGGACAGGACCAAACTATGGCTACACCTTC.

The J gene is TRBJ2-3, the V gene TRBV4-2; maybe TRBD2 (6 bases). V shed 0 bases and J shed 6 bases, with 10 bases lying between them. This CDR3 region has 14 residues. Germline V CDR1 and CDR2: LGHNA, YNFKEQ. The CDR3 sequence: CASSQDGSRDTQYF. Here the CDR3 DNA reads TGTGCCAGCAGCCAAGACGGGAGTAGGGATACGCAGTATTTT.

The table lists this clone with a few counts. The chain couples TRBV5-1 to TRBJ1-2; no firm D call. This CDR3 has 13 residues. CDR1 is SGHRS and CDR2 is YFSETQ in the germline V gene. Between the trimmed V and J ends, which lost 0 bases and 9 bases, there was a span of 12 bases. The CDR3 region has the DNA TGCGCCAGCAGCTTGGGCCTGGTCGAGAGCTACACCTTC. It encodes CASSLGLVESYTF.

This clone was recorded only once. CDR3: CASSLGGSYEQYF. DNA for the CDR3: TGTGCCAGCAGTTTAGGGGGCTCCTACGAGCAGTACTTC. This chain connects TRBV28 to TRBJ2-7; tentatively, D is TRBD1 or TRBD2 (5 bases each). The CDR3 is 13 residues long. V lost 2 bases to trimming and J lost 0 bases, with 5 bases between them. Germline V gene lookup returns CDR1 MDHEN and CDR2 SYDVKM.

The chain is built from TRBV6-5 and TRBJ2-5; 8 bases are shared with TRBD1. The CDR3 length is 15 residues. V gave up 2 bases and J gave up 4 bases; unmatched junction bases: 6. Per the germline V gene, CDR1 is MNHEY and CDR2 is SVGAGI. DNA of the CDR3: TGTGCCAGCAGTTACACACAGGGGGGAGGAGAGACCCAGTACTTC. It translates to CASSYTQGGGETQYF.

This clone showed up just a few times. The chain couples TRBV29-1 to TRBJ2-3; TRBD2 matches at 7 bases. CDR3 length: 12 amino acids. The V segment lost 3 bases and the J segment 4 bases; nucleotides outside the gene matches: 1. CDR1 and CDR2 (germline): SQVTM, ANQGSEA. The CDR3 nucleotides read TGCAGCGTTGACCGGGAGGCAGATACGCAGTATTTT. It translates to CSVDREADTQYF.

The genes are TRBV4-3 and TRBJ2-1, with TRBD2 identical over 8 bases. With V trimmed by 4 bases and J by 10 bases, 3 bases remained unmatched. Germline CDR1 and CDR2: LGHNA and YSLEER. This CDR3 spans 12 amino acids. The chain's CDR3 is CASSPSGQEQFF. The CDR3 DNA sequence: TGCGCCAGCAGCCCTAGCGGGCAGGAGCAGTTCTTC.

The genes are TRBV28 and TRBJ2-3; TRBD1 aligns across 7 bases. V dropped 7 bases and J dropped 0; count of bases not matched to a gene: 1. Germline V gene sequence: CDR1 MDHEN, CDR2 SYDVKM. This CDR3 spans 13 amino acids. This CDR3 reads CASMGQSTDTQYF. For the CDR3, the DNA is TGTGCCAGCATGGGACAGAGCACAGATACGCAGTATTTT.

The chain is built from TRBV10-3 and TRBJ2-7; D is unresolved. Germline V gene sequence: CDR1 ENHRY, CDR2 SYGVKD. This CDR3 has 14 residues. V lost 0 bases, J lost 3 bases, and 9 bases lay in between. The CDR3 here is CAISESTTGYEQYF. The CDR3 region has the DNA TGTGCCATCAGTGAGTCGACGACGGGCTACGAGCAGTACTTC.